One T cell receptor beta chain is described in this entry. Its antigen is still unknown. The sample belongs to a study of blood T cells in healthy people across ages. General study findings and limits: Across the age range, TCR beta diversity per million T cells fell in a roughly linear way. Long-lived donors had more naive CD4+ cells and higher diversity than aged donors.

Next came a second PCR, run for about 6 to 12 cycles, which used a sample-barcoded 5' primer along with a J-beta primer mix. A single record per CDR3 protein comes from TCRdb applying MiXCR to the 5' RACE reads. The data show 650,000 to 1,000,000 distinct CDR3 sequences, less than 60% seen once. Collection of about 9.4 milliliters of peripheral blood was performed for each donor. Extractions gave at least 5 micrograms of total RNA per sample. The CDR3 runs to 15 residues. Germline loops: CDR1 SGHTS, CDR2 YDEGEE. Trimming cost V 0 bases and J 0 bases, with 9 bases left between them. The TCR sequence derives from a man of 80 years or more in good health. Sequenced material: blood. V and J are TRBV5-8 and TRBJ1-2; D is possibly TRBD1 (5 bases). CDR3 amino acids: CASSLGQQTNYGYTF. In DNA form, the CDR3 reads TGTGCCAGCAGCTTGGGACAGCAAACTAACTATGGCTACACCTTC.